This T cell receptor (beta chain) comes out of a study of beta chain features in type 1 diabetes. In the study overall: Age, gender and cell yields were alike across patients and healthy donors.

As for this clone: Its antigen is not identified.

Sequenced material consisted of expressed TCRB transcripts (all of the isolated RNA was reverse transcribed). Assay used: immunoSEQ multiplex PCR; TCRdb lists only in-frame clones, some missing. The data show about 650,000 clones, with over 10% seen just once and more than 0.1% held by the top ten. Using CD45RO/CCR7/CD25/CD127/CD95/CD27, CD4+ naive, central memory, regulatory and stem cell-like memory cells were sorted. Findings and caveats of the study: Whether HLA type influences TCRB rearrangement remained unresolved here. Among all four CD4+ subsets, Type 1 diabetes patients had TCRB CDR3s that were moderately but significantly shorter.

The CDR3 extends over 15 amino acids. Germline V gives CDR1 SEHNR, CDR2 FQNEAQ (reference sequence). The V and J ends lost 5 bases and 3 bases, in that order; junction bases with no gene match: 5. The specimen sequenced was naive CD4+ T cells from blood. The chain carries TRBV7-9 and TRBJ1-3; 9 nucleotides align to TRBD1. The source of this sequence is a man aged 25 to 40 with type 1 diabetes. This chain's CDR3 is CASSAGQGGGNTIYF. For the CDR3, the DNA is TGTGCCAGCAGCGCGGGACAGGGCGGTGGAAACACCATATATTTT.